This entry lists 22 T cell receptor beta chains sequenced from one sample in a study of blood T cells in healthy people across ages. Through a sample-barcoded 5' primer and a J-beta primer mix, a second PCR was run for about 7 to 12 cycles. MiXCR, run by TCRdb on the 5' RACE reads, gives a single entry per CDR3 protein. This sample has 1.5 million to 2 million distinct CDR3 sequences; approximately 39% occur once, and the top ten carry roughly 23%. What was sequenced was blood. The receptors were sampled from a human donor in good health.

The chain links TRBV5-1 to TRBJ2-3; TRBD2 aligns across 9 bases. Trimming removed 4 bases from V and 0 bases from J; junction bases left unmatched: 12. The CDR3 extends over 18 amino acids. Per germline, CDR1 SGHRS and CDR2 YFSETQ. The CDR3 reads CASSHLGGGAESTDTQYF. As DNA, the CDR3 is TGCGCCAGCAGCCACCTTGGCGGGGGGGCGGAGAGCACAGATACGCAGTATTTT. Full variable domain (remainder filled in from reference TRBV5-1 and TRBJ2-3): KAGVTQTPRYLIKTRGQQVTLSCSPISGHRSVSWYQQTPGQGLQFLFEYFSETQRNKGNFPGRFSGRQFSNSRSEMNVSTLELGDSALYLCASSHLGGGAESTDTQYFGPGTRLTVL.

This clonotype has only a few counts. The chain links TRBV7-2 to TRBJ1-2; perhaps TRBD1 as D (6 bases). The CDR3 is 15 residues long. The V and J ends lost 2 bases and 1 base respectively, with 11 bases between them. Germline V CDR1 and CDR2: SGHTA, FQGNSA. The CDR3 DNA sequence: TGTGCCAGCAGCTTATCACAGGGCCGTAACTATGGCTACACCTTC. Amino acid sequence: CASSLSQGRNYGYTF.

The chain has TRBV20-1 and TRBJ1-2, with D unclear. V was cut by 5 bases and J by 3 bases, with 16 bases left in between. Germline CDR1 reads DFQATT; CDR2 reads SNEGSKA (reference sequence). This CDR3 is 14 amino acids long. The CDR3 loop reads CSAHYAAQDYGYTF. Written as DNA, the CDR3 is TGCAGTGCTCATTACGCGGCGCAGGACTATGGCTACACCTTC.

This clonotype occurred a few times. This rearrangement joins TRBV11-2 to TRBJ2-7, with 8 bases matching TRBD1. CDR1 and CDR2 (germline): SGHAT, FQNNGV. Unmatched junction bases numbered 4, after V lost 1 base and J lost 2 bases. The CDR3 contains 15 residues. The CDR3 DNA is TGTGCCAGCAGCTTAGGACCGACAGGGGCCTACGAGCAGTACTTC. Residues: CASSLGPTGAYEQYF.

The gene calls are TRBV12-3 or TRBV12-4 and TRBJ2-7; 7 nucleotides align to TRBD1. This CDR3 is 14 amino acids long. Trimming removed 6 bases from V and 1 base from J; junction bases left unmatched: 6. Here the CDR3 reads CASRPSGQSYEQYF. The CDR3, as DNA: TGTGCCAGCAGACCCTCGGGACAGTCCTACGAGCAGTACTTC.

As regards this clonotype: At one end, the junction sequence differs from germline, possibly due to a read error. The chain links TRBV5-1 to TRBJ2-6; D might be TRBD1 (6 bases). Germline V lookup: CDR1 SGHRS, CDR2 YFSETQ. CDR3 length: 17 amino acids. The CDR3 nucleotides are TGCGCCAGCAGCTCCTCCACAGGGCTCACTGGGGTCAACGTCCTGACTTTC. Its translation: CASSSSTGLTGVNVLTF.

This clonotype has a count of ten or more. This chain connects TRBV29-1 to TRBJ2-7; a possible D gene is TRBD1 (6 bases). The length of the CDR3 is 13 residues. Trimming shortened V by 8 bases and J by 0 bases, and 14 bases separated the two germline ends. Germline CDR1 and CDR2: SQVTM and ANQGSEA. CDR3 nucleotide sequence: TGCAGCACGCGACAGGACAGCTCCTACGAGCAGTACTTC. As protein: CSTRQDSSYEQYF.

The chain couples TRBV12-3 or TRBV12-4 to TRBJ2-5; 12 bases are shared with TRBD1. V lost 5 bases, J lost 5 bases, and 6 bases stayed unmatched. This CDR3 has 15 residues. CDR3 DNA sequence: TGTGCCAGCAGTGAAGGGACAGGGGGCATGGAGACCCAGTACTTC. Translating gives CASSEGTGGMETQYF.

The J gene is TRBJ2-5, the V gene TRBV12-3 or TRBV12-4; no clear D. The end of the DNA aligns better with TRBJ2-7, so the J call may be wrong. This CDR3 has 15 residues. The CDR3 DNA is TGTGCCAGCAGTTCCGGTAGTTCAGGAATGTACGAGCAGTACTTC. Its translation is CASSSGSSGMYEQYF.

The chain has TRBV7-2 and TRBJ2-3; D not resolved. V lost 1 base to trimming and J lost 2 bases, with 16 bases between them. This CDR3 spans 17 amino acids. Germline lookup yields CDR1 SGHTA and CDR2 FQGNSA. The CDR3: CASSLGTGRTPTDTQYF. CDR3 nucleotide sequence: TGTGCCAGCAGCTTAGGGACCGGGCGGACCCCCACAGATACGCAGTATTTT.

This clonotype was counted once. J is TRBJ1-2 and V is TRBV30, with D unclear. Germline loops: CDR1 GTSNPN, CDR2 SVGIG (reference sequence). This CDR3 contains 14 residues. Between the trimmed V and J ends, which lost 1 base and 5 bases, there was a span of 14 bases. The CDR3 here is CAWSAPIKLYGYTF. The CDR3 DNA sequence: TGTGCCTGGAGTGCTCCCATAAAACTATATGGCTACACCTTC.

This clonotype has more than one count but fewer than ten. The gene calls are TRBV5-1 and TRBJ2-1; 13 nucleotides align to TRBD2. After removal of 4 bases from V and 6 bases from J, the junction contained 10 bases not matched to a gene. CDR1 is SGHRS and CDR2 is YFSETQ in the germline V gene. The length of the CDR3 is 17 residues. CDR3 in DNA: TGCGCCAGCAGCCCCCAGACTAGCGGGGGGCCTGCCAATGAGCAGTTCTTC. Protein product: CASSPQTSGGPANEQFF.

This clonotype has just a few counts. The V and J genes are TRBV4-2 and TRBJ1-4; D remains ambiguous. This CDR3 is built from 13 residues. The germline gives CDR1 LGHNA, CDR2 YNFKEQ. V gave up 1 base and J gave up 5 bases, with 5 bases separating them. CDR3 loop: CASSQGENEKLFF. CDR3 DNA sequence: TGTGCCAGCAGCCAAGGGGAGAATGAAAAACTGTTTTTT.

This clonotype was seen a handful of times. The chain is built from TRBV3-1 and TRBJ2-1, with D possibly TRBD2 on 5 matching bases. The length of the CDR3 is 15 residues. V lost 1 base and J 5 bases, leaving 12 bases between the germline ends. Per the germline V gene, CDR1 is LGHDT and CDR2 is YNNKEL (reference sequence). CDR3 in DNA: TGTGCCAGCAGCCAAGTCACGTCGGGAAACAATGAGCAGTTCTTC. This gives the protein CASSQVTSGNNEQFF.

In this sample, this clonotype turned up a few times. The rearrangement joins TRBV12-3 or TRBV12-4 to TRBJ1-1; no reliable D call. V was trimmed by 5 bases and J by 1 base, leaving 5 bases between them. The CDR3 sequence is 12 residues long. CDR3 protein: CASSHRNTEAFF. The CDR3 DNA is TGTGCCAGCAGTCATAGGAACACTGAAGCTTTCTTT.

This clonotype occurred many times. V and J are TRBV7-2 and TRBJ2-6; D may be TRBD2 (5 bases). CDR1 is SGHTA and CDR2 is FQGNSA in the germline V gene. CDR3 length: 15 residues. Deletions cut 9 bases from V and 6 bases from J, with 18 bases between. The CDR3: CASEKDSGLANVLTF. The CDR3 bases are TGTGCCAGTGAGAAGGACTCTGGGTTGGCCAACGTCCTGACTTTC.

CDR3 protein: CSVRDRGPYSPNGYTF. The CDR3 DNA is TGCAGCGTAAGGGACAGGGGGCCCTATTCTCCTAATGGCTACACCTTC. This chain connects TRBV29-1 to TRBJ1-2; TRBD1 matches at 12 bases. V was clipped by 6 bases and J by 6 bases; unmatched bases: 14. The CDR3 loop spans 16 amino acids. Looked up from germline, CDR1 is SQVTM and CDR2 is ANQGSEA.

The chain joins TRBV9 to TRBJ2-6; a possible D gene is TRBD1 (5 bases). CDR1 SGDLS and CDR2 YYNGEE come from the germline V gene. V was shortened by 4 bases and J by 2 bases, with 13 bases between the two germline ends. The CDR3 has 16 residues. CDR3 coding DNA: TGTGCCAGCAGCTTTACCCCAGGGCCTGGGGCCAACGTCCTGACTTTC. Amino acid sequence: CASSFTPGPGANVLTF. Supplemented by reference TRBV9 and TRBJ2-6, the full variable domain reads DSGVTQTPKHLITATGQRVTLRCSPRSGDLSVYWYQQSLDQGLQFLIQYYNGEERAKGNILERFSAQQFPDLHSELNLSSLELGDSALYFCASSFTPGPGANVLTFGAGSRLTVL.

This rearrangement joins TRBV29-1 to TRBJ2-3; D remains ambiguous. Germline CDR1 and CDR2: SQVTM and ANQGSEA. The CDR3 spans 13 residues. Trimming removed 6 bases from V and 3 bases from J, with 13 bases in between. The DNA for the CDR3 is TGCAGCGTGACCCGGGCACCAACAGATACGCAGTATTTT. Protein sequence: CSVTRAPTDTQYF.

This clonotype showed up just a few times. The chain carries TRBV5-1 and TRBJ1-2; 8 bases line up with TRBD1. The CDR3 covers 14 residues. Germline V lookup: CDR1 SGHRS, CDR2 YFSETQ. After removal of 3 bases from V and 5 bases from J, the junction contained 6 bases not matched to a gene. The CDR3, as DNA: TGCGCCAGCAGCTGGGAGACAGGGGAGTATGGCTACACCTTC. The encoded protein is CASSWETGEYGYTF.

This chain links TRBV10-3 with TRBJ2-1, with a weak D call TRBD2 (5 bases). CDR1 and CDR2 (germline): ENHRY, SYGVKD. Trimming pared 8 bases from V and 6 bases from J, leaving 14 bases between. This CDR3 is 13 amino acids long. The CDR3 DNA follows: TGTGCCATCGGTTCGAGCGAGGGCAATGAGCAGTTCTTC. This gives the protein CAIGSSEGNEQFF.

The chain carries TRBV29-1 and TRBJ1-1; possible D gene TRBD1, 6 bases. Germline V gene lookup returns CDR1 SQVTM and CDR2 ANQGSEA. V was trimmed by 7 bases and J by 6 bases, leaving 15 bases between them. The CDR3 length is 12 residues. The CDR3 nucleotides read TGCAGCGCCGCGCGGGGGGGCCCTGAAGCTTTCTTT. This encodes CSAARGGPEAFF.